The 9 T cell receptor beta chains below come from one sample, sequenced in a study of blood T cell repertoires in COVID-19. Using immunoSEQ multiplex PCR, the repertoire was profiled, and TCRdb retains in-frame clones only, with some absent. Here the sample spans about 160,000 clones, around 82% being singletons. Sequencing input: PBMCs or T cells enriched from blood (not recorded which). Every receptor here comes from a woman aged 45 to 65 in a cohort exposed to, infected with or recovered from COVID-19 (not recorded which).

The rearrangement joins TRBV7-6 to TRBJ1-1; no firm D call. Deletions cut 2 bases from V and 1 base from J, with 5 bases between. This CDR3 region has 13 residues. Germline assignment: CDR1 SGHVS and CDR2 FNYEAQ. CDR3 loop: CASSLQSNTEAFF. The DNA for the CDR3 is TGTGCCAGCAGCTTACAGTCGAACACTGAAGCTTTCTTT.

The chain carries TRBV6-5 and TRBJ1-6; 7 bases are a match to TRBD1. J gave up 6 bases and V 6 bases, and 8 bases lay outside the gene matches. The CDR3 runs 15 residues. Germline CDR1 and CDR2: MNHEY and SVGAGI. The CDR3 region is CASRNRDRFNSPLHF. CDR3 bases: TGTGCCAGCAGAAACCGGGACAGATTTAATTCACCCCTCCACTTT.

The V gene is TRBV29-1, the J gene TRBJ2-7, with 7 bases identical to TRBD1. The CDR3 consists of 14 residues. The germline CDR1 and CDR2 sequences are SQVTM and ANQGSEA. Trimming removed 4 bases from V and 0 bases from J; junction bases left unmatched: 6. CDR3 amino acids: CSVAYRGSSYEQYF. CDR3 DNA: TGCAGCGTTGCCTACAGGGGTTCCTCCTACGAGCAGTACTTC.

CDR3 in DNA: TGTGCCAGCAGTCAATCCCGGACAGGGGGCGCGTATTCACCCCTCCACTTT. Protein product: CASSQSRTGGAYSPLHF. The chain is built from TRBV27 and TRBJ1-6; the match to TRBD1 covers 11 bases. CDR3 size: 17 residues. The J segment lost 8 bases and the V segment lost 5 bases, leaving 11 bases of the junction unmatched. Looked up from germline, CDR1 is MNHEY and CDR2 is SMNVEV (reference sequence).

In DNA, the CDR3 is TGCGCCAGCAGCTCCGGGACTAGCGGTTCAGATACGCAGTATTTT. Translating gives CASSSGTSGSDTQYF. The gene calls are TRBV10-1 and TRBJ2-3, with 11 bases identical to TRBD2. Germline V lookup: CDR1 WNHNN, CDR2 SYGVQD (reference sequence). CDR3 size: 15 residues. J lost 4 bases, V lost 6 bases, and 6 bases had no gene match.

The sample holds a few counts of this clone. The genes are TRBV29-1 and TRBJ1-5, with D tentatively TRBD1 (5 bases). The CDR3 runs 13 residues. Germline assignment: CDR1 SQVTM and CDR2 ANQGSEA. Trimming left V 5 bases short and J 4 bases short, with 12 bases between. In nucleotides, the CDR3 is TGCAGCGTTACCCATGGGGGGAATCAGCCCCAGCATTTT. This sequence encodes CSVTHGGNQPQHF.

The chain carries TRBV29-1 and TRBJ2-2; D is unclear. Germline V CDR1 and CDR2: SQVTM, ANQGSEA. V was cut by 5 bases and J by 0 bases, with 4 bases left in between. The CDR3 has 12 residues. The CDR3, as DNA: TGCAGCGTTCGAGCGAACACCGGGGAGCTGTTTTTT. Translating gives CSVRANTGELFF.

V usage is TRBV27 and J usage is TRBJ1-6, with D perhaps matching TRBD1 (6 bases). This CDR3 spans 15 amino acids. With 6 bases removed from V and 7 bases from J, the gap between germline ends came to 16 bases. CDR1 is MNHEY, CDR2 SMNVEV, per germline (reference sequence). The CDR3 sequence: CASSPGGLYNSPLHF. CDR3 nucleotide sequence: TGTGCCAGCAGCCCCGGGGGGCTCTACAATTCACCCCTCCACTTT.

The chain couples TRBV28 to TRBJ1-6; 7 nucleotides match TRBD1. Germline V gene data show CDR1 as MDHEN and CDR2 as SYDVKM. This CDR3 comprises 14 residues. The V and J ends lost 10 bases and 10 bases, in that order; junction bases with no gene match: 13. CDR3 sequence: CATNRGSGRSPLHF. CDR3 sequence (DNA): TGTGCCACCAACAGGGGTAGTGGGAGGTCACCCCTCCACTTT. Full variable domain (missing parts from reference TRBV28 and TRBJ1-6): DVKVTQSSRYLVKRTGEKVFLECVQDMDHENMFWYRQDPGLGLRLIYFSYDVKMKEKGDIPEGYSVSREKKERFSLILESASTNQTSMYLCATNRGSGRSPLHFGNGTRLTVT.